The 2 T cell receptor beta chains presented below share a single source sample, sequenced in a study of Ad26.COV2.S vaccination and SARS-CoV-2 variants. The assay was immunoSEQ multiplex PCR, and TCRdb's table has in-frame clones only and misses some. The data hold about 680,000 clones, with approximately 88% observed a single time. Treatment denoted: roughly 20 received Ad26.COV2.S at low or high dose, single or two shots; 5 received placebo; per-sample allocation not given. Each sample was drawn 63 days after the first injection (of vaccine or placebo). This specimen was peripheral blood, taken in a trial of Ad26.COV2.S vaccine versus placebo. Receptors were obtained from a person between 18 and 65 years old who received the Ad26.COV2.S COVID-19 vaccine or a placebo.

The chain joins TRBV18 to TRBJ2-3; TRBD1 agrees at 8 bases. Trimming took 4 bases from V and 5 from J; bases not matched to a gene: 8. The CDR3 consists of 15 residues. Germline V gene data show CDR1 as KGHSH and CDR2 as LQKENI. The CDR3: CASSRFLDREDTQYF. CDR3 DNA: TGTGCCAGCTCACGCTTCCTGGACAGGGAAGATACGCAGTATTTT.

This clone was detected only a few times. The rearrangement uses TRBV30 and TRBJ2-7; D is possibly TRBD2 (5 bases). Germline V gene sequence: CDR1 GTSNPN, CDR2 SVGIG (reference sequence). This CDR3 has 12 residues. V lost 1 base to trimming and J lost 4 bases, with 8 bases between them. CDR3: CAWSADLYEQYF. DNA for the CDR3: TGTGCCTGGAGTGCGGACTTGTACGAGCAGTACTTC.